This T cell receptor (beta chain) was identified during a study of cytomegalovirus exposure and HLA in healthy donors. The PCR employed 60 Vbeta primers together with 13 Jbeta primers. The data were produced by immunoSEQ multiplex PCR, yet TCRdb's version contains in-frame clones alone and is incomplete. This sample's table reports about 120,000 clones. The CDR3 sequence is 14 residues long. Trimming at V came to 3 bases and at J to 4 bases, leaving 0 bases not matched to a gene. Germline CDR1 is SGDLS and CDR2 is YYNGEE. Whereas donors were nominally healthy upon sampling, unrecorded immune exposures were probable.

Sequenced input: PBMCs. This sequence originates from a young man in good health and CMV-seronegative. The gene calls are TRBV9 and TRBJ2-5; 13 positions match TRBD2. CDR3 amino acids: CASSGTSGRETQYF. CDR3 nucleotides: TGTGCCAGCAGCGGGACTAGCGGGAGAGAGACCCAGTACTTC.